This T cell receptor (beta chain) is from a study of T cell changes during pregnancy in multiple sclerosis. The germline V and J ends were trimmed by 9 bases and 5 bases, with 19 bases remaining between them. The CDR3 is made up of 14 amino acids. Per germline, CDR1 SGHRS and CDR2 YFSETQ. This table comes from immunoSEQ multiplex PCR, and its TCRdb copy is limited to in-frame clones, with some not included. This sample has roughly 93,000 clones, with 85% to 95% found just once. The chain combines TRBV5-1 with TRBJ2-3; D possibly corresponds to TRBD2 (6 bases). The sequenced sample was peripheral blood, obtained after pregnancy. This TCR was sampled from a female donor with multiple sclerosis, enrolled in a pregnancy study. As DNA, the CDR3 is TGCGCCACCGGGCCCGGAGGGGTGGAAGATACGCAGTATTTT. It codes for CATGPGGVEDTQYF.